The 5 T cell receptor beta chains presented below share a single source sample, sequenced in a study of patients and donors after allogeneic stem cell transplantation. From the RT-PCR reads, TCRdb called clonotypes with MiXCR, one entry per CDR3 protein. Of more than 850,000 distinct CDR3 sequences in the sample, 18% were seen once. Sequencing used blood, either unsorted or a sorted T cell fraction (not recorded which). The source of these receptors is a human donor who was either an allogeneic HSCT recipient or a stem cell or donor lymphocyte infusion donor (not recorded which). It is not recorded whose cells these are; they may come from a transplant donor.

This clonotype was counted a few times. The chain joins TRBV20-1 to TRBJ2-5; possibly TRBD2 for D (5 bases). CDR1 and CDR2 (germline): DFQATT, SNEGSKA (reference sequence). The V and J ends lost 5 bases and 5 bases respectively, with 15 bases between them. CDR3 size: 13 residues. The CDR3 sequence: CSAHPGVGETQYF. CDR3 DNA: TGCAGTGCTCATCCCGGGGTGGGGGAGACCCAGTACTTC.

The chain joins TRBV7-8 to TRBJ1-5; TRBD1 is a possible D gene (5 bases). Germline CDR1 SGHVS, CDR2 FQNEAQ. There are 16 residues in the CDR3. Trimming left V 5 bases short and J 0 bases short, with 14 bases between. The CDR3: CASSETFQGSNQPQHF. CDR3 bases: TGTGCCAGCAGCGAAACTTTCCAGGGTAGCAATCAGCCCCAGCATTTT.

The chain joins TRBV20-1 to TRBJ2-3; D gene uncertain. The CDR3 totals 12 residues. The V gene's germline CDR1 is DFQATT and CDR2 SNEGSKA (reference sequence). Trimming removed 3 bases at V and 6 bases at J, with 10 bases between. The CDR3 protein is CSASPGLDTQYF. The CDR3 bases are TGCAGTGCTAGCCCTGGGCTTGATACGCAGTATTTT.

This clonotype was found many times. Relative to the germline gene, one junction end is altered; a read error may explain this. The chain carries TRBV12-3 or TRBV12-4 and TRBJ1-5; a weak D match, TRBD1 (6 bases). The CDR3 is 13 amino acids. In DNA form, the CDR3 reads TGTGCCAGCAGCTTAGGGGGGGCCCAGCCCCAGCATTTT. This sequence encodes CASSLGGAQPQHF.

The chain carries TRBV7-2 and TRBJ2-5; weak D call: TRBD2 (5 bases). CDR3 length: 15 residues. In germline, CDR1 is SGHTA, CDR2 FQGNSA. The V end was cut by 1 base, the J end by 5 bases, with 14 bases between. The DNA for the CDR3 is TGTGCCAGCAGCTTAGGTAGCGACCGGCGGGAGACCCAGTACTTC. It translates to CASSLGSDRRETQYF.